This T cell receptor (beta chain) was sequenced during a study of glioma-infiltrating T cells. For this clonotype: A single base separates this from a much larger clone, so it may be a read error.

The CDR3 consists of 13 residues. Germline V gene data show CDR1 as MNHNS and CDR2 as SASEGT. Amplification of TCR alpha and beta CDR3 regions from RNA used iRepertoire nested multiplex PCR. A single record per CDR3 protein comes from TCRdb applying MiXCR to the multiplex PCR reads. Here the sample spans more than 300,000 distinct CDR3 sequences, roughly two fifths being singletons. This rearrangement joins TRBV6-1 to TRBJ2-7, with D perhaps matching TRBD2 (6 bases). Sequences were obtained from glioma tissue, nonneoplastic brain tissue, or PBMCs (not recorded which). The TCR comes from a human donor with low-grade glioma or glioblastoma, undergoing nonglioma brain surgery, or in good health (not recorded which). Written as DNA, the CDR3 is TGTCCCCCGGAGGGCCCCTTTTCCTACGAGCAGTACTTC. It is translated as CPPEGPFSYEQYF.